This T cell receptor (beta chain) was profiled in a study of blood T cells in healthy people across ages. Alongside a J-beta primer mix, a sample-barcoded 5' primer served in a second PCR lasting about 7 to 11 cycles. One entry per CDR3 protein results from TCRdb running MiXCR on the 5' RACE reads. The sample shows around 2 million distinct CDR3 sequences, roughly 43% of them seen only once. The CDR3 has 11 residues. Germline V CDR1 and CDR2: DFQATT, SNEGSKA (reference sequence). V lost 6 bases to trimming and J lost 4 bases, with 8 bases between them. The specimen sequenced was blood. This chain joins TRBV20-1 and TRBJ2-3; no clear D gene. The sequence was collected from a human donor in good health. The CDR3 nucleotides read TGCAGTGCCCAGTCGTCAGATACGCAGTATTTT. It specifies CSAQSSDTQYF.